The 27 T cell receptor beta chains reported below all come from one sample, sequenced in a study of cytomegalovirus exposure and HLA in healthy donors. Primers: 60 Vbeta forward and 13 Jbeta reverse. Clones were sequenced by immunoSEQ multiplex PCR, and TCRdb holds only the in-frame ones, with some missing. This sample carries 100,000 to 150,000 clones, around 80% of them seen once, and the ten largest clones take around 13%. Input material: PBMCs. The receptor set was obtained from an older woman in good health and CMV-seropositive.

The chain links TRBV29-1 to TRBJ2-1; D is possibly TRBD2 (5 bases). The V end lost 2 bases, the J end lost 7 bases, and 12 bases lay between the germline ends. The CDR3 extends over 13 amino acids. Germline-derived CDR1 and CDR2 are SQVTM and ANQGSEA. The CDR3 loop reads CSVENLRANEQFF. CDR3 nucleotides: TGCAGCGTTGAAAACCTGAGGGCAAATGAGCAGTTCTTC.

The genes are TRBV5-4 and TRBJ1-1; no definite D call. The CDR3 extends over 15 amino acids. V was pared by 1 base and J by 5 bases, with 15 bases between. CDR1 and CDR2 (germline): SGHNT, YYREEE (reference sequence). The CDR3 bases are TGTGCCAGCAGCTTGTATGGGAGTGTAGTAACTGAAGCTTTCTTT. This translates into CASSLYGSVVTEAFF. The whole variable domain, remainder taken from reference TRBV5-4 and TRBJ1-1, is ETGVTQSPTHLIKTRGQQVTLRCSSQSGHNTVSWYQQALGQGPQFIFQYYREEENGRGNFPPRFSGLQFPNYSSELNVNALELDDSALYLCASSLYGSVVTEAFFGQGTRLTVV.

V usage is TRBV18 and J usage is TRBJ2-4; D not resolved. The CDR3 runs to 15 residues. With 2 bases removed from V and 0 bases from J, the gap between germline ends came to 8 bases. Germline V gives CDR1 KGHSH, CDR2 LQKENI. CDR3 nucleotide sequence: TGTGCCAGCTCACCATCCCTCGGAGCCAAAAACATTCAGTACTTC. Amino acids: CASSPSLGAKNIQYF.

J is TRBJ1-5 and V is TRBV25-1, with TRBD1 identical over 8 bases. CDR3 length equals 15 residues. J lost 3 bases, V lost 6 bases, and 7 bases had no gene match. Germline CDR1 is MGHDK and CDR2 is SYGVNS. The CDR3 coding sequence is TGTGCCAGCAGGCCGGACAGGGTTATCAATCAGCCCCAGCATTTT. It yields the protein CASRPDRVINQPQHF.

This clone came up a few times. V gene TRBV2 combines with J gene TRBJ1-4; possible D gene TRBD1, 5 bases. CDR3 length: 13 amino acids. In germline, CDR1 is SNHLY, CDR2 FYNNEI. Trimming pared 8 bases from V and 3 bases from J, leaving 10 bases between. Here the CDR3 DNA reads TGTGCCAGCTGCAGGGATGCTAATGAAAAACTGTTTTTT. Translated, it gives CASCRDANEKLFF. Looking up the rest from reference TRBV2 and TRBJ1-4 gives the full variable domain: EPEVTQTPSHQVTQMGQEVILRCVPISNHLYFYWYRQILGQKVEFLVSFYNNEISEKSEIFDDQFSVERPDGSNFTLKIRSTKLEDSAMYFCASCRDANEKLFFGSGTQLSVL.

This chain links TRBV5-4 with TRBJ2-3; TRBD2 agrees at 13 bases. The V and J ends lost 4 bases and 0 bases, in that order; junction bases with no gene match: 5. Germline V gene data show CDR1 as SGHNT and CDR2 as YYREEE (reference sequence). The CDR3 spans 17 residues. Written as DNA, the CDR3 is TGTGCCAGCAGCGTTACTAGCGGGAGGGCTAGCACAGATACGCAGTATTTT. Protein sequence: CASSVTSGRASTDTQYF.

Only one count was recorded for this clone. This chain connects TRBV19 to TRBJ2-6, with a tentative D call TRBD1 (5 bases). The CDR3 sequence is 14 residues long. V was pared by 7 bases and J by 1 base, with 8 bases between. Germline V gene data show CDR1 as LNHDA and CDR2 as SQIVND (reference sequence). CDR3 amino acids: CASKDKSGANVLTF. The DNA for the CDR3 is TGTGCCAGTAAGGACAAGTCTGGGGCCAACGTCCTGACTTTC.

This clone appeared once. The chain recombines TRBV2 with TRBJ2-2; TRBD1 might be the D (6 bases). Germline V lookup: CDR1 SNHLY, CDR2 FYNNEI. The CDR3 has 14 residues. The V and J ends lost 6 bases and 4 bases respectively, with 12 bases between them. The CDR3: CASSDRRTTGELFF. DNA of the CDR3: TGTGCCAGCAGCGACAGGCGAACCACCGGGGAGCTGTTTTTT. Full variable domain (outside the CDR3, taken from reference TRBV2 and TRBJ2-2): EPEVTQTPSHQVTQMGQEVILRCVPISNHLYFYWYRQILGQKVEFLVSFYNNEISEKSEIFDDQFSVERPDGSNFTLKIRSTKLEDSAMYFCASSDRRTTGELFFGEGSRLTVL.

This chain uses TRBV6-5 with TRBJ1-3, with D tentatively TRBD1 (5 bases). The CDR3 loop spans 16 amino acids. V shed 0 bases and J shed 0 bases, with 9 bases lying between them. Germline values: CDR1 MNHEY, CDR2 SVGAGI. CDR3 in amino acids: CASSYSRGLSGNTIYF. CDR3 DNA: TGTGCCAGCAGTTACTCAAGGGGACTCTCTGGAAACACCATATATTTT.

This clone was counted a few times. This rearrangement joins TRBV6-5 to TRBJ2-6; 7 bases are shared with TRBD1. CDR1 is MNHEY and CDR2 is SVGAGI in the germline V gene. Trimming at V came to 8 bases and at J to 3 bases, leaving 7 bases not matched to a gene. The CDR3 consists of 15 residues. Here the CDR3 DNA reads TGTGCCAGCGGAAGAACAGGGGATGGGGCCAACGTCCTGACTTTC. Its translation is CASGRTGDGANVLTF.

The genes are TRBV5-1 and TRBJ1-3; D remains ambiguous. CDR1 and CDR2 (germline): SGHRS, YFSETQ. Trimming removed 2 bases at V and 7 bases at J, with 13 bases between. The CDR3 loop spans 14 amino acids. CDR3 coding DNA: TGCGCCAGCAGCTTCGGTTCTAGTGGGAACACCATATATTTT. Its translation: CASSFGSSGNTIYF.

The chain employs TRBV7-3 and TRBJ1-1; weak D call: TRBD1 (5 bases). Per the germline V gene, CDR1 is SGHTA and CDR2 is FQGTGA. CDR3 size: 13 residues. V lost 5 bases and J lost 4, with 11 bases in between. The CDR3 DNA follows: TGTGCCAGCAGCGCCAGGGTTGGCACTGAAGCTTTCTTT. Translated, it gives CASSARVGTEAFF.

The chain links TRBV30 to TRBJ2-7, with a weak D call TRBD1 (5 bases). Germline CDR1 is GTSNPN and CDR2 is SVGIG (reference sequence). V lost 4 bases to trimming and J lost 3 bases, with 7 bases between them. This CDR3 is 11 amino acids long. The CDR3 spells CAWTQGYEQYF. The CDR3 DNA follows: TGTGCCTGGACGCAGGGCTACGAGCAGTACTTC.

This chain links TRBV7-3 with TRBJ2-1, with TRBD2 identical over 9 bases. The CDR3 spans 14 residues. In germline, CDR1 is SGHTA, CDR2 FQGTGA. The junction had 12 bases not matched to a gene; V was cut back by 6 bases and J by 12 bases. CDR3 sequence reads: CASSPLRGGHGQFF. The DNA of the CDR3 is TGTGCCAGCAGTCCGCTGCGGGGGGGCCATGGGCAGTTCTTC.

DNA of the CDR3: TGTGCCAGCAGTTACTCTAGCGGGGGCAGGGAGACCCAGTACTTC. Translated, it gives CASSYSSGGRETQYF. The V call is TRBV6-5, the J call TRBJ2-5; 9 positions match TRBD2. This CDR3 has 15 residues. Germline V CDR1 and CDR2: MNHEY, SVGAGI. V lost 0 bases, J lost 5 bases, and 4 bases stayed unmatched.

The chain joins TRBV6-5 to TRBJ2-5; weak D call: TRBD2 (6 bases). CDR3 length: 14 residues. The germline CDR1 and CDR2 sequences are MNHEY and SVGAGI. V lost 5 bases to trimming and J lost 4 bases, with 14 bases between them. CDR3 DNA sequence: TGTGCCAGCAGTCCCGCCGGAGGGCGAGAGACCCAGTACTTC. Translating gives CASSPAGGRETQYF.

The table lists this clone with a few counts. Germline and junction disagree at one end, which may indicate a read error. The CDR3 coding sequence is TGTGCCAGCAGCTTGCCTACTGTTGGCGGGAGGTTCTTC. Its protein is CASSLPTVGGRFF. The chain is built from TRBV7-2 and TRBJ2-7, with 8 bases fitting TRBD2. The CDR3 runs to 13 residues. CDR1 is SGHTA and CDR2 is FQGNSA in the germline V gene. Looking up the rest from reference TRBV7-2 and TRBJ2-7 gives the full variable domain: GAGVSQSPSNKVTEKGKDVELRCDPISGHTALYWYRQSLGQGLEFLIYFQGNSAPDKSGLPSDRFSAERTGGSVSTLTIQRTQQEDSAVYLCASSLPTVGGRFFGPGTRLTVT.

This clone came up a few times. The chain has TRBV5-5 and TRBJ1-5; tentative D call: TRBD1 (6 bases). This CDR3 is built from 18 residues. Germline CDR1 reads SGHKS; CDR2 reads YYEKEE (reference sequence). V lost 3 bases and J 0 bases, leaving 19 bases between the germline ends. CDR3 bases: TGTGCCAGCAGCTGGCTCCCCTCAGGGGTCAATAGCAATCAGCCCCAGCATTTT. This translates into CASSWLPSGVNSNQPQHF.

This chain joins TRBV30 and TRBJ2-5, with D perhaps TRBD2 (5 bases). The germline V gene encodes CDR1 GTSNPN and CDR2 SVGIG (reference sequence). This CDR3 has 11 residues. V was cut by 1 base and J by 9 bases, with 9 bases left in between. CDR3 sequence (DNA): TGTGCCTGGAGTGGGGGAGCTTCCCAGTACTTC. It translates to CAWSGGASQYF. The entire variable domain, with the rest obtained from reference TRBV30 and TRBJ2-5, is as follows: SQTIHQWPATLVQPVGSPLSLECTVEGTSNPNLYWYRQAAGRGLQLLFYSVGIGQISSEVPQNLSASRPQDRQFILSSKKLLLSDSGFYLCAWSGGASQYFGPGTRLLVL.

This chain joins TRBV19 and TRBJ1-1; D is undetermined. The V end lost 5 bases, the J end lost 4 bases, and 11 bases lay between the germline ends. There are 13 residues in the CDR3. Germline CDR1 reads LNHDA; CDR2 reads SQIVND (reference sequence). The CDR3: CASSPQILTEAFF. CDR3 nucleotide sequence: TGTGCCAGTAGTCCACAGATACTCACTGAAGCTTTCTTT.

The CDR3 loop reads CASSIEVTGNTIYF. CDR3 bases: TGTGCCAGTAGTATTGAGGTAACTGGAAACACCATATATTTT. The chain carries TRBV19 and TRBJ1-3; D is uncertain. The CDR3 runs 14 residues. Germline-derived CDR1 and CDR2 are LNHDA and SQIVND (reference sequence). V dropped 3 bases and J dropped 2 bases, with 8 bases sitting between them.

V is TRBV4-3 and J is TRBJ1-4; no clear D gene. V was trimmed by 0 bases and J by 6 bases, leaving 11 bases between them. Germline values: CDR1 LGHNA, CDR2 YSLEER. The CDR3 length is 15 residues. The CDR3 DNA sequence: TGCGCCAGCAGCCAAGATAACCAGGATTATGAAAAACTGTTTTTT. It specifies CASSQDNQDYEKLFF.

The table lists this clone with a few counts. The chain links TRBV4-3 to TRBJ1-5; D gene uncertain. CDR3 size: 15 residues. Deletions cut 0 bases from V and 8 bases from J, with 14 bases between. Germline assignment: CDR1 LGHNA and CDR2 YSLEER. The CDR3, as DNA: TGCGCCAGCAGCCAAGATGGAAGCGGGTTGGAGCCCCAGCATTTT. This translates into CASSQDGSGLEPQHF.

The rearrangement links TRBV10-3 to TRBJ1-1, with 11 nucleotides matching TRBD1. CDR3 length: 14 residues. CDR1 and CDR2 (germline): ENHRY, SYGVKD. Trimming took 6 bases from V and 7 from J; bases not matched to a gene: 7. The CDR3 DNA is TGTGCCATCAGACCCGGACAGGGGGCCCATGAAGCTTTCTTT. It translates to CAIRPGQGAHEAFF.

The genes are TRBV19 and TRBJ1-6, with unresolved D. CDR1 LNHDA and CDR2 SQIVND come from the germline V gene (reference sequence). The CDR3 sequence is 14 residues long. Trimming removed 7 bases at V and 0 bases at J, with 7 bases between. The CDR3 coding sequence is TGTGCCAGTAAAGTCAGCTCCTATAATTCACCCCTCCACTTT. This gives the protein CASKVSSYNSPLHF.

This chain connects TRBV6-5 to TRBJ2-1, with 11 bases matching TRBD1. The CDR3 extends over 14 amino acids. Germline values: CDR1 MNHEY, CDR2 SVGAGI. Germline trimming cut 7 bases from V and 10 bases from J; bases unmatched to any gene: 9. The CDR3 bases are TGTGCCAGCACCGGGGGGACAGGGGGTTGGGAGCAGTTCTTC. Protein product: CASTGGTGGWEQFF.

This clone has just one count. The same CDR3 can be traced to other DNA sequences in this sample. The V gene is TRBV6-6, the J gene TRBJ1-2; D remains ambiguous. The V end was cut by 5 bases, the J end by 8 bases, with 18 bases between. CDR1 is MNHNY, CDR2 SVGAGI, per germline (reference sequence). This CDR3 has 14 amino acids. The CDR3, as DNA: TGTGCCAGCAGTGTCAAGGAGGAAGTCGGGGGCTACACCTTC. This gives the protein CASSVKEEVGGYTF.